The table lists the clone carrying this T cell receptor beta chain with a few counts. The entry originates in a study of molecular identifiers for immune sequencing clone quantification. A single record per CDR3 protein comes from TCRdb applying MiXCR to the PCR reads. Of more than 450,000 distinct CDR3 sequences in the sample, about a fifth are singletons; the top ten hold roughly 0.81%. The CDR3 runs 13 residues. Trimming took 3 bases from V and 10 from J; bases not matched to a gene: 8. The V gene's germline CDR1 is GTSNPN and CDR2 SVGIG (reference sequence). The V gene is TRBV30, the J gene TRBJ1-4; 7 bases match TRBD1. The sample taken for sequencing was naive CD8+ T cells from blood, with Jurkat cell RNA spiked in. As to subset: FACS-sorted CD8+CD4-CCR7+CD45RA+ naive T cells. The source is a human donor in good health. Some libraries in this study had Jurkat cell RNA spiked in. CDR3 bases: TGTGCCTGGAGGACATCCGGGACAGTAAAACTGTTTTTT. It yields the protein CAWRTSGTVKLFF.